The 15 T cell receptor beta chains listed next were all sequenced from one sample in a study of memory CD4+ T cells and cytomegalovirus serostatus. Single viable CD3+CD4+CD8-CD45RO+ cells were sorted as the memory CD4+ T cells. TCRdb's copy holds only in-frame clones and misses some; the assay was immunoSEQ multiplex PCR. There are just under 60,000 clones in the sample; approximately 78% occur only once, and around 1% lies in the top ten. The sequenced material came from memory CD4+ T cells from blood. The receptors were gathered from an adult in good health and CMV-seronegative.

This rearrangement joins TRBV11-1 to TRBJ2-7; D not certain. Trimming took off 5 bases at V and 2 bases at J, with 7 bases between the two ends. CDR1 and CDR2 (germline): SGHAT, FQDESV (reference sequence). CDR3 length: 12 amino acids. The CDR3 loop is CASSKATYEQYF. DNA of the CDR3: TGTGCCAGCAGCAAAGCCACCTACGAGCAGTACTTC.

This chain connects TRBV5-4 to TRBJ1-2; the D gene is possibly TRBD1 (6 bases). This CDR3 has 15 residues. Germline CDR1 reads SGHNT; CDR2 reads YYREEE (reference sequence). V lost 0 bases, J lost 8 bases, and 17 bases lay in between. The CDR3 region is CASSLGTEISWGYTF. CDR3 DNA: TGTGCCAGCAGCTTGGGGACAGAGATATCCTGGGGCTACACCTTC.

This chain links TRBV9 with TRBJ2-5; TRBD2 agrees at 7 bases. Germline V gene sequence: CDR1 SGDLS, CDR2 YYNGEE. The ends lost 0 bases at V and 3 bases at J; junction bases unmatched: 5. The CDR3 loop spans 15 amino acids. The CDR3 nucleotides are TGTGCCAGCAGCGTAGGGTTCAGCGGGAAAGAGACCCAGTACTTC. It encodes CASSVGFSGKETQYF.

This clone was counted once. CDR3 nucleotides: TGTGCCAGCAGCGAGGGAGGGGCCAATCAGCCCCAGCATTTT. It translates to CASSEGGANQPQHF. The rearrangement links TRBV9 to TRBJ1-5; perhaps TRBD1 as D (5 bases). Between the trimmed V and J ends, which lost 3 bases and 3 bases, there was a span of 10 bases. CDR1 SGDLS and CDR2 YYNGEE come from the germline V gene. The CDR3 spans 14 residues.

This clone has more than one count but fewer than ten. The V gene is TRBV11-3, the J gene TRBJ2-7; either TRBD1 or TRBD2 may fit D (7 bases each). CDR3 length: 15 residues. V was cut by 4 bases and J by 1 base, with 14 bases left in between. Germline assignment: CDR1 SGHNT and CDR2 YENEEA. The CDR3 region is CASSSGGDRSYEQYF. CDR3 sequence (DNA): TGTGCCAGCAGCTCAGGGGGGGACCGATCCTACGAGCAGTACTTC.

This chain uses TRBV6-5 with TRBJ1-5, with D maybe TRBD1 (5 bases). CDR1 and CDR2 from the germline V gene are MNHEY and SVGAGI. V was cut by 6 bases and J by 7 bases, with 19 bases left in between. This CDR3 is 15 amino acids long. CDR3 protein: CASSQGLEGSQPQHF. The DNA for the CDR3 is TGTGCCAGCAGCCAAGGTCTGGAGGGGAGCCAGCCCCAGCATTTT.

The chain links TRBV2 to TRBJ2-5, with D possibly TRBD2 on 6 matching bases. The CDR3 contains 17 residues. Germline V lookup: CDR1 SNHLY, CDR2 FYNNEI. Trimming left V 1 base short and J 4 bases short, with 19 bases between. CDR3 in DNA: TGTGCCAGCAGTGAAGGGCAGGGCGGGATGTGGGGAGAGACCCAGTACTTC. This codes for CASSEGQGGMWGETQYF.

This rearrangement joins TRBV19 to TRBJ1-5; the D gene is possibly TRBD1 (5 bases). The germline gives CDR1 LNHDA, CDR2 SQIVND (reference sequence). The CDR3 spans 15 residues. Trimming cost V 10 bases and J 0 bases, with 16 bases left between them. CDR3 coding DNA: TGTGCCACGCGAGGCCAGGGCCCTAGCAATCAGCCCCAGCATTTT. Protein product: CATRGQGPSNQPQHF.

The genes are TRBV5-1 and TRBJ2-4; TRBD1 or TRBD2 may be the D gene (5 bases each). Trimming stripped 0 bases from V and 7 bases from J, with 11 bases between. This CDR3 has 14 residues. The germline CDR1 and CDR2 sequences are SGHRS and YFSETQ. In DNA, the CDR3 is TGCGCCAGCAGCTTGGGGGCTGGGACGAACATTCAGTACTTC. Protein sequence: CASSLGAGTNIQYF.

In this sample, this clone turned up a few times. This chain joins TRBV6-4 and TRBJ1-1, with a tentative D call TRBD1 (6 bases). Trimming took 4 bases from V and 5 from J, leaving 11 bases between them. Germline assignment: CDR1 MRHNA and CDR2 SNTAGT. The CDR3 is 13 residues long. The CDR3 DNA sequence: TGTGCCAGCAGTGCGATACAGGGAACTGAAGCTTTCTTT. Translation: CASSAIQGTEAFF.

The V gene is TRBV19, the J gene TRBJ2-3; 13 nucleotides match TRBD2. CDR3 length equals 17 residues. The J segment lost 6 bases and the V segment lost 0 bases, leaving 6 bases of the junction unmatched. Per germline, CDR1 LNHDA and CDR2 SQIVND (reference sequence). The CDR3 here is CASSIDPWTSGSDTQYF. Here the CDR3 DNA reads TGTGCCAGTAGTATAGATCCGTGGACTAGCGGGAGTGATACGCAGTATTTT.

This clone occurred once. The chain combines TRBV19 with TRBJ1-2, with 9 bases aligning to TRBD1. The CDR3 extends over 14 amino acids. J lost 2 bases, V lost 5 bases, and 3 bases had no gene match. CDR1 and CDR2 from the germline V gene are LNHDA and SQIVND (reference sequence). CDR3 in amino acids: CASSPGTGNYGYTF. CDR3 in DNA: TGTGCCAGTAGTCCCGGGACAGGGAACTATGGCTACACCTTC.

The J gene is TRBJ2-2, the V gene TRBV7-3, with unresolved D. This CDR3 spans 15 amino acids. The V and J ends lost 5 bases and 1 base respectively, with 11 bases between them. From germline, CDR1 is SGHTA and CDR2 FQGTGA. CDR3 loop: CASSPHALNTGELFF. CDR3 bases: TGTGCCAGCAGCCCTCACGCATTGAACACCGGGGAGCTGTTTTTT.

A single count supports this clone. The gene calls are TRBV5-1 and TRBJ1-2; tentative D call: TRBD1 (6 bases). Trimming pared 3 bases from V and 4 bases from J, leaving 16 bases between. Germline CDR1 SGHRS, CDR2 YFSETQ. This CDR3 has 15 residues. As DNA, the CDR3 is TGCGCCAGCAGCTCCCCGACAGGAGCTACCTATGGCTACACCTTC. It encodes CASSSPTGATYGYTF.

CDR3 nucleotide sequence: TGTGCCAGCAGCCAAGAATGGTGGGGGAATCAGCCCCAGCATTTT. Residues: CASSQEWWGNQPQHF. This chain links TRBV4-2 with TRBJ1-5, with D tentatively TRBD1 (5 bases). CDR1 is LGHNA, CDR2 YNFKEQ, per germline. With 0 bases removed from V and 4 bases from J, the gap between germline ends came to 10 bases. The CDR3 is 15 residues long.